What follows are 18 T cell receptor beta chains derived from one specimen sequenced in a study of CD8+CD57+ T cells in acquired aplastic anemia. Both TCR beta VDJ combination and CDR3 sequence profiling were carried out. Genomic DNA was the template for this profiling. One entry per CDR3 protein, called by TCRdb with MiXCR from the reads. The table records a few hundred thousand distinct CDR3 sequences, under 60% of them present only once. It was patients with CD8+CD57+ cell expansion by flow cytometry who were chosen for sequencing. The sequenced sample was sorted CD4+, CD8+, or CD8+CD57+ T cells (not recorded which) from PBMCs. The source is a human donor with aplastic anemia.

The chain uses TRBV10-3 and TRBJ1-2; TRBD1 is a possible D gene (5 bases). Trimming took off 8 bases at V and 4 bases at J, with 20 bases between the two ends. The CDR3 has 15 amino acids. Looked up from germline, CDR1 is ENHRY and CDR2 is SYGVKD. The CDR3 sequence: CAIVGTTLGSYGYTF. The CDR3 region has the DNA TGTGCCATCGTTGGGACGACTCTTGGCTCCTATGGCTACACCTTC.

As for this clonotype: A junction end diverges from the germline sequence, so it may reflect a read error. The CDR3 DNA follows: TGTTCCAGCACGCAGGGGACTAACACTGAAGCTTTCTTT. It is translated as CSSTQGTNTEAFF. The chain employs TRBV14 and TRBJ1-1, with D maybe TRBD1 (6 bases). CDR1 and CDR2 (germline): SGHDN, FVKESK. The CDR3 has 13 residues.

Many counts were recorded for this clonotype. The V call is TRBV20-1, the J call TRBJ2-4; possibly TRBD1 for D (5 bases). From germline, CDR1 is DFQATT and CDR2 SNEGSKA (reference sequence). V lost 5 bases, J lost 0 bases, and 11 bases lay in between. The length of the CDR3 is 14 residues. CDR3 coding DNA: TGCAGTGCTTCCCGACAGTTAGCCAAAAACATTCAGTACTTC. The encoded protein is CSASRQLAKNIQYF.

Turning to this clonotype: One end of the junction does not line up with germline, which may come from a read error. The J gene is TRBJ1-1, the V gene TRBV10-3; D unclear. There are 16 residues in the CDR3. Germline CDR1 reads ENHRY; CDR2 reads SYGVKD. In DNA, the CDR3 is TGTGCCAGCAGTTACTCGTCTGCCAGCCAGAACACTGAAGCTTTCTTT. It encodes CASSYSSASQNTEAFF.

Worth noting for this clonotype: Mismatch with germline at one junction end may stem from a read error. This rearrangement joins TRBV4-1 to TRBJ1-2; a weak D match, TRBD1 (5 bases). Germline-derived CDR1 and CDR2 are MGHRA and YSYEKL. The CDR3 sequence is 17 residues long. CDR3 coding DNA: TGCGCCAGCAGCCAAGACAGCCGGCGGGGCAGTTCCTATGGCCACACCTTC. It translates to CASSQDSRRGSSYGHTF.

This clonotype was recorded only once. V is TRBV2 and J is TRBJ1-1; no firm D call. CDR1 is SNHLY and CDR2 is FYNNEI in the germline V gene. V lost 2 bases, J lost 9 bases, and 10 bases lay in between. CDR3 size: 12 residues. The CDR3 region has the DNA TGTGCCAGCAGTGAATCGGTCAGAAAAGCTTTCTTT. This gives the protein CASSESVRKAFF.

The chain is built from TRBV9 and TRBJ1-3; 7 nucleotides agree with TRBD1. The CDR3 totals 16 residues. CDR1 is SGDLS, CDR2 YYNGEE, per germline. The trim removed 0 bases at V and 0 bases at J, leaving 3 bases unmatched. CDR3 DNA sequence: TGTGCCAGCAGCGTAGGGGACAGAACCTCTGGAAACACCATATATTTT. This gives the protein CASSVGDRTSGNTIYF.

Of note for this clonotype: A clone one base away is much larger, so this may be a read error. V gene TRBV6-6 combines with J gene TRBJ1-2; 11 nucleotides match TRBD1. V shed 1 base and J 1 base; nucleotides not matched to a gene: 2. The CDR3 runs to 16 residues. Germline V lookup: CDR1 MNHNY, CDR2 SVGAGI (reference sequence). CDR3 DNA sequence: TGTGCCAGCAGTTACTTCGGGACAGGGGGTAACTATGGCTACACCTTC. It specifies CASSYFGTGGNYGYTF.

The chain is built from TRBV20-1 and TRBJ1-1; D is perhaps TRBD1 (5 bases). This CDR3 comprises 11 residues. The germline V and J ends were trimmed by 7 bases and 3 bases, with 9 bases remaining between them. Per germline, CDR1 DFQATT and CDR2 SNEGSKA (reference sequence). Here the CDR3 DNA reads TGCAGTGGTAAAGGGGACACTGAAGCTTTCTTT. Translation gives CSGKGDTEAFF.

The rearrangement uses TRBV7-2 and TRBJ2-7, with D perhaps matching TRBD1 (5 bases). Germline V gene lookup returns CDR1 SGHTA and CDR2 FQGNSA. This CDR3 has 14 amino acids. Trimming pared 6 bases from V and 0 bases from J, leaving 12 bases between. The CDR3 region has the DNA TGTGCCAGCAGTGAGACAGCTTCCTCCTACGAGCAGTACTTC. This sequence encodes CASSETASSYEQYF.

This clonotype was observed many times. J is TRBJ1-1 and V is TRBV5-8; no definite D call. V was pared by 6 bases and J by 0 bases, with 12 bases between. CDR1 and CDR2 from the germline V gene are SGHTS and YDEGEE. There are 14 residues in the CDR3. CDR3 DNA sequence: TGTGCCAGCAAAATGAATACCATGAACACTGAAGCTTTCTTT. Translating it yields CASKMNTMNTEAFF. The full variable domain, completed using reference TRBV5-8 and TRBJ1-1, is EAGVTQSPTHLIKTRGQQATLRCSPISGHTSVYWYQQALGLGLQFLLWYDEGEERNRGNFPPRFSGRQFPNYSSELNVNALELEDSALYLCASKMNTMNTEAFFGQGTRLTVV.

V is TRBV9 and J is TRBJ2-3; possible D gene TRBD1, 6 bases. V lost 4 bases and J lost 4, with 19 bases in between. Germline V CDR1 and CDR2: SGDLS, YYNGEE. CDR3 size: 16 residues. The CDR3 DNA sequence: TGTGCCAGCAGCCAAGATTGGGGGCTCGCTCCAGATACGCAGTATTTT. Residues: CASSQDWGLAPDTQYF.

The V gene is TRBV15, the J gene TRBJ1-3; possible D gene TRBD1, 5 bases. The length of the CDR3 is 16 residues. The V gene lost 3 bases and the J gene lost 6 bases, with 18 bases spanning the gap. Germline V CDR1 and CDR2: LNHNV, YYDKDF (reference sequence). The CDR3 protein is CATSSFLPGRENTIYF. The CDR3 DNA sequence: TGTGCCACCAGCAGTTTCCTTCCAGGGAGGGAAAACACCATATATTTT.

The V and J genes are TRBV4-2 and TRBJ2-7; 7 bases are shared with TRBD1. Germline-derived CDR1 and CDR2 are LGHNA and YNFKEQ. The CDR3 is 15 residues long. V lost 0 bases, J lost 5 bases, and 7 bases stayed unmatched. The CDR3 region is CASSQEGRGYDEQYF. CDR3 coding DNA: TGTGCCAGCAGCCAAGAAGGCAGGGGGTACGACGAGCAGTACTTC.

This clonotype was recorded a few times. CDR3 bases: TGCAGCGTATTCCAAGGAGGCTACACCTTC. It specifies CSVFQGGYTF. The genes are TRBV29-1 and TRBJ1-2, with D unresolved. The germline gives CDR1 SQVTM, CDR2 ANQGSEA. With 6 bases removed from V and 8 bases from J, the gap between germline ends came to 10 bases. The CDR3 runs 10 residues.

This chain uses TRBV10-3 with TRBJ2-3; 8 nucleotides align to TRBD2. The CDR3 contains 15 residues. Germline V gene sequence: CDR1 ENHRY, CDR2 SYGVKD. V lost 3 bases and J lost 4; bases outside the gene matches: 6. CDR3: CAISERAGVPDTQYF. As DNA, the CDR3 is TGTGCCATCAGTGAAAGAGCGGGAGTCCCAGATACGCAGTATTTT.

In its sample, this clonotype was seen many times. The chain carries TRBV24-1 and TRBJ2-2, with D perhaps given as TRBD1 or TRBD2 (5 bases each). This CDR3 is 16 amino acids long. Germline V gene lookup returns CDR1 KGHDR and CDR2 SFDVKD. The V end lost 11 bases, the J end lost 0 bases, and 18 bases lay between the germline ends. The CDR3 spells CASDSGTGSNTGELFF. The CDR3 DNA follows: TGTGCCAGCGATTCCGGGACCGGATCGAACACCGGGGAGCTGTTTTTT.

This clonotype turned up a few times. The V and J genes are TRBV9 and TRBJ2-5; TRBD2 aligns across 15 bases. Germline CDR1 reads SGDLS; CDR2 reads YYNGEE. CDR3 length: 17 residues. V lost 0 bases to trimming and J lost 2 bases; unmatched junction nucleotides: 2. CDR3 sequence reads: CASSVVGTSGGQETQYF. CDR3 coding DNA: TGTGCCAGCAGCGTAGTGGGGACTAGCGGGGGGCAAGAGACCCAGTACTTC. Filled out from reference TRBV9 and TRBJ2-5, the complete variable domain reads DSGVTQTPKHLITATGQRVTLRCSPRSGDLSVYWYQQSLDQGLQFLIQYYNGEERAKGNILERFSAQQFPDLHSELNLSSLELGDSALYFCASSVVGTSGGQETQYFGPGTRLLVL.